The T cell receptor (beta chain) described here comes from a study of blood T cell repertoires in COVID-19. Whole-study context: There were acute and convalescent COVID-19 samples, and they came from the United States, Italy and Spain. The cDNA or gDNA used as material had been derived from T cells, B-cell-depleted T cells, or PBMCs.

CDR3 length equals 14 residues. Trimming at V came to 5 bases and at J to 9 bases, leaving 10 bases not matched to a gene. CDR1 is LNHNV, CDR2 YYDKDF, per germline (reference sequence). As processed by the authors: Reference gene primer amplification in the assay estimated nucleated cell counts. Clones were read by immunoSEQ multiplex PCR, and TCRdb kept only the in-frame ones, dropping some. V and J calls and clone size are given by that table; D and trimming were obtained from the DNA. The sample shows a few hundred thousand clones, more than 75% of them seen only once. This sequence originates from a man aged 55-75 years who had recovered from COVID-19. The chain is built from TRBV15 and TRBJ2-3; 8 nucleotides align to TRBD2. Sequencing input: peripheral blood. DNA for the CDR3: TGTGCCACCAGCGCCCCGGGGGGGGGTCGAACGCAGTATTTT. Amino acids: CATSAPGGGRTQYF.